This passage covers 20 T cell receptor beta chains from one sample sequenced in a study of early T cells in non-severe SARS-CoV-2 infection. TCRdb fed the 5' RACE reads into MiXCR, producing one record per CDR3 protein. Among over 20,000 distinct CDR3 sequences listed, roughly 4.7% were seen once. Source material: whole blood. Receptors originate from an adult who was a healthcare worker with PCR-confirmed SARS-CoV-2 infection or an uninfected control (not recorded which).

This clonotype appeared many times. CDR3 sequence (DNA): TGTGCCAGCAGTTACTGGAGACAGGGTATCCTCATCAACACTGAAGCTTTCTTT. It yields the protein CASSYWRQGILINTEAFF. This chain links TRBV6-5 with TRBJ1-1; 7 bases align to TRBD1. The germline V gene has CDR1 MNHEY and CDR2 SVGAGI. V shed 1 base, J shed 2 bases, and the junction held 13 bases outside the gene matches. This CDR3 has 18 amino acids.

This chain connects TRBV4-1 to TRBJ2-2; TRBD1 matches 7 bases. This CDR3 contains 15 residues. Germline assignment: CDR1 MGHRA and CDR2 YSYEKL. V lost 2 bases, J lost 4 bases, and 4 bases stayed unmatched. CDR3 coding DNA: TGCGCCAGCAGCCAAACAGGGGATCTCACCGGGGAGCTGTTTTTT. Protein sequence: CASSQTGDLTGELFF.

The V call is TRBV5-5, the J call TRBJ2-2; 8 bases align to TRBD1. The ends lost 4 bases at V and 6 bases at J; junction bases unmatched: 8. The CDR3 consists of 15 residues. Per germline, CDR1 SGHKS and CDR2 YYEKEE (reference sequence). CDR3 protein: CASSPNPTGAGELFF. DNA for the CDR3: TGTGCCAGCAGCCCTAACCCGACAGGGGCCGGGGAGCTGTTTTTT.

This clonotype has a count of ten or more. This chain uses TRBV4-2 with TRBJ2-7; D may be TRBD2 (6 bases). Germline V CDR1 and CDR2: LGHNA, YNFKEQ. The V gene lost 0 bases and the J gene lost 0 bases, with 15 bases spanning the gap. The CDR3 length is 17 residues. CDR3 amino acids: CASSQEGGGASSYEQYF. As DNA, the CDR3 is TGTGCCAGCAGCCAAGAAGGAGGCGGGGCCAGCTCCTACGAGCAGTACTTC.

The chain is built from TRBV3-1 and TRBJ1-1, with D perhaps matching TRBD1 (6 bases). The V and J ends lost 1 base and 7 bases respectively, with 10 bases between them. Germline values: CDR1 LGHDT, CDR2 YNNKEL (reference sequence). This CDR3 is built from 13 residues. CDR3 sequence (DNA): TGTGCCAGCAGCCAAGTGGGACAATATGAAGCTTTCTTT. Its translation is CASSQVGQYEAFF.

The V call is TRBV29-1, the J call TRBJ2-5; D perhaps matches TRBD1 (6 bases). The CDR3 runs 13 residues. Trimming pared 7 bases from V and 1 base from J, leaving 13 bases between. The germline gives CDR1 SQVTM, CDR2 ANQGSEA. CDR3 sequence: CSAAPQGQETQYF. The CDR3 nucleotides read TGCAGCGCAGCCCCACAGGGCCAAGAGACCCAGTACTTC.

The chain carries TRBV11-2 and TRBJ2-7; D gene ambiguous. In germline, CDR1 is SGHAT, CDR2 FQNNGV. The ends were cut back, 2 bases at V and 0 bases at J, with 8 bases in the middle. This CDR3 contains 14 residues. The CDR3 coding sequence is TGTGCCAGCAGCTTAAGGGTTATCTCCTACGAGCAGTACTTC. It is translated as CASSLRVISYEQYF.

The table lists this clonotype with many counts. The V gene is TRBV7-2, the J gene TRBJ1-3, with a tentative D call TRBD1 (5 bases). V gave up 5 bases and J gave up 0 bases, with 14 bases separating them. This CDR3 comprises 16 residues. In germline, CDR1 is SGHTA, CDR2 FQGNSA. CDR3 protein: CASSLGYRPSGNTIYF. In DNA form, the CDR3 reads TGTGCCAGCAGCCTAGGCTACAGGCCCTCTGGAAACACCATATATTTT.

This chain uses TRBV24-1 with TRBJ2-1; D is tentatively TRBD1 or TRBD2 (6 bases each). The V gene lost 4 bases and the J gene lost 3 bases, with 9 bases spanning the gap. Germline V gene sequence: CDR1 KGHDR, CDR2 SFDVKD. The CDR3 is 14 residues long. CDR3 in DNA: TGTGCCACCAGTGAAGGGGGGAGCTACAATGAGCAGTTCTTC. Translated, it gives CATSEGGSYNEQFF.

Only a few counts were recorded for this clonotype. The chain recombines TRBV2 with TRBJ1-1; TRBD1 agrees at 9 bases. The CDR3 has 13 amino acids. Germline lookup yields CDR1 SNHLY and CDR2 FYNNEI. The J segment lost 3 bases and the V segment lost 10 bases, leaving 6 bases of the junction unmatched. The CDR3 DNA reads TGTGCCACCAGCAGGACAGGGGACACTGAAGCTTTCTTT. The encoded protein is CATSRTGDTEAFF.

This clonotype was seen repeatedly, ten times or more. The chain joins TRBV7-3 to TRBJ1-2, with TRBD1 matching 7 bases. Losses at the gene ends were 7 bases for V and 3 bases for J; bases not matched to a gene: 8. Germline V lookup: CDR1 SGHTA, CDR2 FQGTGA. This CDR3 comprises 14 residues. CDR3 loop: CASTTGQQDYGYTF. The CDR3 region has the DNA TGTGCCAGCACCACGGGACAGCAAGACTATGGCTACACCTTC.

The chain has TRBV7-3 and TRBJ2-7, with D possibly matching TRBD1 (6 bases). Germline CDR1 is SGHTA and CDR2 is FQGTGA. V was cut by 1 base and J by 6 bases, with 19 bases left in between. CDR3 size: 16 residues. CDR3 region: CASSLNPRMGALEQYF. CDR3 bases: TGTGCCAGCAGCTTAAACCCCCGGATGGGGGCCCTCGAGCAGTACTTC.

As regards this clonotype: Here the CDR3 omits its conserved ending phenylalanine or tryptophan, so a read error is the likely source. The gene calls are TRBV19 and TRBJ2-1, with D tentatively TRBD1 (7 bases). Germline V gene sequence: CDR1 LNHDA, CDR2 SQIVND (reference sequence). Trimming shortened V by 9 bases and J by 3 bases, and 15 bases separated the two germline ends. The CDR3 has 14 amino acids. The CDR3 DNA reads TGTGCCAGCAGGCGGGACAGAGGCTACAATGAGCAGTTCATC. It translates to CASRRDRGYNEQFI.

This clonotype has a handful of counts. The chain combines TRBV29-1 with TRBJ2-2, with 14 positions matching TRBD2. The CDR3 extends over 13 amino acids. In germline, CDR1 is SQVTM, CDR2 ANQGSEA. The trim removed 7 bases at V and 9 bases at J, leaving 4 bases unmatched. CDR3 loop: CSAGTSGGWELFF. The CDR3 DNA follows: TGCAGCGCCGGGACTAGCGGGGGCTGGGAGCTGTTTTTT.

The gene calls are TRBV11-3 and TRBJ1-3; 9 nucleotides align to TRBD1. The CDR3 is 13 residues long. The V and J ends lost 5 bases and 8 bases, in that order; junction bases with no gene match: 4. Germline CDR1 and CDR2: SGHNT and YENEEA. As DNA, the CDR3 is TGTGCCAGCAGCCTGGACAGGGGAGACACCATATATTTT. Residues: CASSLDRGDTIYF.

This clonotype is deemed medium-sized. V usage is TRBV6-5 and J usage is TRBJ2-2; D remains unclear. The V end lost 0 bases, the J end lost 5 bases, and 16 bases lay between the germline ends. This CDR3 comprises 17 residues. The V gene's germline CDR1 is MNHEY and CDR2 SVGAGI. The DNA of the CDR3 is TGTGCCAGCAGTTACTCACATCCAAGTCAGGTTACCGGGGAGCTGTTTTTT. Translating it yields CASSYSHPSQVTGELFF.

At least ten counts were recorded for this clonotype. The V and J genes are TRBV6-2 or TRBV6-3 and TRBJ2-3, with D maybe TRBD2 (5 bases). This CDR3 spans 13 amino acids. Trimming pared 4 bases from V and 4 bases from J, leaving 9 bases between. Germline V gives CDR1 MNHEY, CDR2 SVGEGT. CDR3 region: CASSSSPSDTQYF. CDR3 coding DNA: TGTGCCAGCAGTTCTAGCCCGTCAGATACGCAGTATTTT.

J is TRBJ2-3 and V is TRBV3-1; D might be TRBD2 (6 bases). The V gene's germline CDR1 is LGHDT and CDR2 YNNKEL (reference sequence). Trimming took off 6 bases at V and 2 bases at J, with 15 bases between the two ends. The CDR3 loop spans 15 amino acids. CDR3 sequence reads: CASRKEEGLTDTQYF. As DNA, the CDR3 is TGTGCCAGCAGGAAGGAGGAGGGACTCACAGATACGCAGTATTTT.

This clonotype was counted at least ten times. V usage is TRBV7-2 and J usage is TRBJ1-6; D possibly corresponds to TRBD1 (5 bases). Deletions cut 5 bases from V and 10 bases from J, with 12 bases between. This CDR3 has 13 residues. In germline, CDR1 is SGHTA, CDR2 FQGNSA. The CDR3 coding sequence is TGTGCCAGCAGCCCCGAGGGGTGGTCACCCCTCCACTTT. As protein: CASSPEGWSPLHF.

This clonotype came up many times. The rearrangement joins TRBV29-1 to TRBJ1-3; D ambiguous. Trimming removed 5 bases at V and 0 bases at J, with 11 bases between. Germline values: CDR1 SQVTM, CDR2 ANQGSEA. The CDR3 has 14 residues. The CDR3 nucleotides read TGCAGCGTTTACGACACGGGCTCTGGAAACACCATATATTTT. Protein sequence: CSVYDTGSGNTIYF.